These T cell receptor beta chains were read from a single sample in a study of beta chain features in type 1 diabetes. Generated by immunoSEQ multiplex PCR, the TCRdb table keeps only in-frame clones and is missing some. The table shows fewer than 300,000 clones, with 11% occurring only once. The sequencing input was naive CD4+ T cells from blood. The receptors originated from a man aged 25 to 40 with type 1 diabetes. Both conserved end residues are part of each CDR3. Each record gives: V gene, J gene, D gene, clone size, CDR3 protein, CDR3 DNA. A D gene is named only where the DNA matches it firmly. Clone size is given for some rows only: seen once, a few or many times, or a class if the clone is expanded.

TRBV4-3	TRBJ2-2	.	.	CASSQERSGELFF	TGCGCCAGCAGCCAAGAGAGAAGCGGGGAGCTGTTTTTT
TRBV6-5	TRBJ1-1	TRBD1	few	CASSLGTGVATEAFF	TGTGCCAGCAGTCTTGGGACAGGGGTTGCCACTGAAGCTTTCTTT
TRBV6-5	TRBJ1-3	TRBD1	few	CASSYDRAEGNTIYF	TGTGCCAGCAGTTACGACAGGGCTGAGGGAAACACCATATATTTT
TRBV6-5	TRBJ2-1	.	few	CASSLQGGSYNEQFF	TGTGCCAGCAGTCTCCAGGGAGGCTCCTACAATGAGCAGTTCTTC
TRBV29-1	TRBJ1-1	.	few	CSVEEGGAEAFF	TGCAGCGTTGAAGAGGGAGGGGCTGAAGCTTTCTTT
TRBV7-3	TRBJ2-1	.	.	CASSPTGNYNEQFF	TGTGCCAGCAGCCCAACAGGGAACTACAATGAGCAGTTCTTC
TRBV18	TRBJ1-6	.	.	CASSPPVRQAHSPLHF	TGTGCCAGCTCACCACCGGTCCGGCAGGCCCATTCACCCCTCCACTTT
TRBV4-1	TRBJ2-1	TRBD2	few	CASRGLAAHNEQFF	TGCGCCAGCAGAGGACTAGCGGCGCACAATGAGCAGTTCTTC
TRBV18	TRBJ2-4	.	.	CASSRFEAGIQYF	TGTGCCAGCTCACGTTTTGAAGCCGGCATTCAGTACTTC
TRBV5-1	TRBJ1-1	.	.	CASSLELGTEAFF	TGCGCCAGCAGCTTGGAACTAGGCACTGAAGCTTTCTTT
TRBV5-1	TRBJ1-1	.	few	CASSPYLTGNTEAFF	TGCGCCAGCAGCCCTTACTTAACAGGGAACACTGAAGCTTTCTTT
TRBV29-1	TRBJ2-1	.	few	CSVDLQGIEQFF	TGCAGCGTTGATTTACAGGGCATTGAGCAGTTCTTC
TRBV19	TRBJ1-2	.	few	CASSGGVDYGYTF	TGTGCCAGTAGCGGCGGGGTCGACTATGGCTACACCTTC
TRBV9	TRBJ2-1	.	few	CASSVAGGPSYNEQFF	TGTGCCAGCAGCGTAGCGGGGGGCCCCTCCTACAATGAGCAGTTCTTC
TRBV29-1	TRBJ1-5	TRBD1	.	CSVGTGNQPQHF	TGCAGCGTCGGGACAGGGAATCAGCCCCAGCATTTT
TRBV7-2	TRBJ2-3	.	.	CASSLFGSDTQYF	TGTGCCAGCAGCTTGTTTGGGAGTGATACGCAGTATTTT
TRBV28	TRBJ1-2	TRBD1	.	CASRSSQGLSIGYTF	TGTGCCAGCAGGTCCTCACAGGGGCTGTCGATTGGCTACACCTTC
TRBV9	TRBJ2-3	TRBD2	.	CASSVAGGYTDTQYF	TGTGCCAGCTCCGTAGCGGGGGGGTACACAGATACGCAGTATTTT
TRBV7-9	TRBJ2-7	TRBD1	few	CASSLTGYEQYF	TGTGCCAGCAGCTTGACAGGGTACGAGCAGTACTTC
TRBV5-4	TRBJ2-7	TRBD2	few	CASSAGTSDEQYF	TGTGCCAGCAGCGCCGGGACTAGTGACGAGCAGTACTTC